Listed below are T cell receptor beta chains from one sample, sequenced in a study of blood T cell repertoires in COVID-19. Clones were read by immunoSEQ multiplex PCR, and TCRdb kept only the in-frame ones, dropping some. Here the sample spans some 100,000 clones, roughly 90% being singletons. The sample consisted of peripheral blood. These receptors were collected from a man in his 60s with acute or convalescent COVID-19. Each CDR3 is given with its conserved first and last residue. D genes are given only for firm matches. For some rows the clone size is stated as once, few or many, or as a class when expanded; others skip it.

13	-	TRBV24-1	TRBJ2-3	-	TGTGCCACCAGTTTAGGAGTGGCCGATACGCAGTATTTT	CATSLGVADTQYF
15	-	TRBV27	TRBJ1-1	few	TGTGCCAGCAGCCCACTGAGGACAGCGAACACTGAAGCTTTCTTT	CASSPLRTANTEAFF
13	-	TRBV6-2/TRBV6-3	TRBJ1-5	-	TGTGCCAGCAGCCTAGGGGTTGGTCAGCCCCAGCATTTT	CASSLGVGQPQHF
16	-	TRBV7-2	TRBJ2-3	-	TGTGCCAGCAGCTTATTCGGGGTTGGGGGCACAGATACGCAGTATTTT	CASSLFGVGGTDTQYF
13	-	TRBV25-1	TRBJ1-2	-	TGTGCCAGCAGTGAAGCGGGTTCTAGGGGCTACACCTTC	CASSEAGSRGYTF
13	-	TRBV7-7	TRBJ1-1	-	TGTGCTAGCAGCCGAGATTCAGGCACTGAAGCTTTCTTT	CASSRDSGTEAFF
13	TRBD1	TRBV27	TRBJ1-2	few	TGTGCCAGCAGTTTGACAGGGAACTATGGCTACACCTTC	CASSLTGNYGYTF
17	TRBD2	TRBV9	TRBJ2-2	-	TGTGCCAGCAGCCCTCGGACTAGCGGGACCCGCACCGGGGAGCTGTTTTTT	CASSPRTSGTRTGELFF
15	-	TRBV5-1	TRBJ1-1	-	TGCGCCAGCAGCTTGTTAATAGGGGAGGGCACTGAAGCTTTCTTT	CASSLLIGEGTEAFF
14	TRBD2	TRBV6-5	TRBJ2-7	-	TGTGCCAGCAGTTACGCGGGAGACCTTTACGAGCAGTACTTC	CASSYAGDLYEQYF
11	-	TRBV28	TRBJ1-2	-	TGTGCCACTGGCGACATCTATGGCTACACCTTC	CATGDIYGYTF
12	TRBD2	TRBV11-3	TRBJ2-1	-	TGTGCCAGCAGCGTCGGGGAGGGTGAGCAGTTCTTC	CASSVGEGEQFF
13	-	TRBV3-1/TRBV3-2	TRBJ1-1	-	TGTGCCAGCAGCCTAACGGTAAACACTGAAGCTTTCTTT	CASSLTVNTEAFF
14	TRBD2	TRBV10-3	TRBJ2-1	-	TGTGCCATCAGTGGAGCGGGAGTTGTCAATGAGCAGTTCTTC	CAISGAGVVNEQFF
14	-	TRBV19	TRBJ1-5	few	TGTGCCAGTAGTATGGGTAGGGGACAAGGGCCCCAGCATTTT	CASSMGRGQGPQHF
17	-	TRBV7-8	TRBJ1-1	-	TGTGCCAGCAGCCCGAGGGGGTCGGGACGTTCGAACACTGAAGCTTTCTTT	CASSPRGSGRSNTEAFF
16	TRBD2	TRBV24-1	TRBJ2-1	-	TGTGCCACCAGTGATTCTGGCGGGAGGGCCGTCGATGAGCAGTTCTTC	CATSDSGGRAVDEQFF
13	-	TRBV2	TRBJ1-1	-	TGTGCCAGCCGAGAGGGGGTTCTTTCTGAAGCTTTCTTT	CASREGVLSEAFF
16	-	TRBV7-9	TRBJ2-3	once	TGTGCCAGCAGCTCGAATTCCGGGCGGGACGCAGATACGCAGTATTTT	CASSSNSGRDADTQYF
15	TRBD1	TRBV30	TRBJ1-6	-	TGTGCCTGGAGTGCCGCCGGGACAGGGGGTTCACCCCTCCACTTT	CAWSAAGTGGSPLHF
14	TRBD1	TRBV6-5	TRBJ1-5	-	TGTGCCAGCAGTAAACAGGGGAATGCGCAGCCCCAGCATTTT	CASSKQGNAQPQHF
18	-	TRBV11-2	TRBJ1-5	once	TGTGCCAGCAGCTTAGATTCGGGACACACCTATAGCAATCAGCCCCAGCATTTT	CASSLDSGHTYSNQPQHF
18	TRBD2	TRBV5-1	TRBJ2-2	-	TGCGCCAGCAGCTTGGCCGTACTAGCGGGAGTACGGACCGGGGAGCTGTTTTTT	CASSLAVLAGVRTGELFF
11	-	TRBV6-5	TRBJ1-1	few	TGTGCCAGCAGCACCTATACTGAAGCTTTCTTT	CASSTYTEAFF
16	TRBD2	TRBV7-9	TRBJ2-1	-	TGTGCCAGCAGCCCAGTGGGTAGCGGGGGACACAATGAGCAGTTCTTC	CASSPVGSGGHNEQFF
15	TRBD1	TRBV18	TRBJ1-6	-	TGTGCCAGCTCACCGGTGACAGGGCAAAATTCACCCCTCCACTTT	CASSPVTGQNSPLHF
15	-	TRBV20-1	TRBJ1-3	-	TGCAGTGCTAGTCAGGCAGGGGTGGGACGGAACACCATATATTTT	CSASQAGVGRNTIYF
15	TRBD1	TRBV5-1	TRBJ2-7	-	TGCGCCAGCGGGCCGGGCCGGGACAGGGCCTACGAGCAGTACTTC	CASGPGRDRAYEQYF
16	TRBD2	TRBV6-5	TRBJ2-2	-	TGTGCCAGCAGTTACCTAGCGGGATTAACAGCCGGGGAGCTGTTTTTT	CASSYLAGLTAGELFF
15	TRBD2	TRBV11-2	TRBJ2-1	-	TGTGCCAGCAGCGTACTAGCGGGAGTAAACAATGAGCAGTTCTTC	CASSVLAGVNNEQFF
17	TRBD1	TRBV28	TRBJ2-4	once	TGTGCCAGCAGCCCCGCCGGACAGGGGGCGCCAAAAAACATTCAGTACTTC	CASSPAGQGAPKNIQYF
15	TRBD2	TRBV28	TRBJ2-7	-	TGTGCCAGCAGTCCTTTAGCGGGAGGGTTAGACGAGCAGTACTTC	CASSPLAGGLDEQYF
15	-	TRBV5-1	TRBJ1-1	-	TGCGCCAGCAGCTTTGCCCCACGCGATAACACTGAAGCTTTCTTT	CASSFAPRDNTEAFF
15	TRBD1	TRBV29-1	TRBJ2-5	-	TGCAGCGTTGTTCGTTGGGACAGCACCAAAGAGACCCAGTACTTC	CSVVRWDSTKETQYF
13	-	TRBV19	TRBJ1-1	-	TGTGCCAGTAGTTTTAAGGGGGTCGGTGAAGCTTTCTTT	CASSFKGVGEAFF
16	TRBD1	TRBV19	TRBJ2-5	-	TGTGCCAGTAGTATAGTGACAGGGCCTCCACAAGAGACCCAGTACTTC	CASSIVTGPPQETQYF
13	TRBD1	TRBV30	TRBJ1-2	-	TGTGCCTGGAGTACCGGACAGGGCTATGGCTACACCTTC	CAWSTGQGYGYTF
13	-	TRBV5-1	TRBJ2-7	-	TGCGCCAGCAGCTTGGAATCCCGGAGAGAGCAGTACTTC	CASSLESRREQYF
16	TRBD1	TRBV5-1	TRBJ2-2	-	TGCGCCAGCAGCTTGGTAGACAGGGGGAACACCGGGGAGCTGTTTTTT	CASSLVDRGNTGELFF
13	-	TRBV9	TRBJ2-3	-	TGTGCCAGCGGCGGCTACAGCACAGATACGCAGTATTTT	CASGGYSTDTQYF
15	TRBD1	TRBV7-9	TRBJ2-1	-	TGTGCCAGCAGTCCGAGGACAGGGGTCGACAATGAGCAGTTCTTC	CASSPRTGVDNEQFF
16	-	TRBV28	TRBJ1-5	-	TGTGCCAGCAGCCCAGCTCGCAGGGCGCGAACCGATCCCCAGCATTTT	CASSPARRARTDPQHF
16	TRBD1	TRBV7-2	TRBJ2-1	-	TGTGCCAGCAGCTCACAGGGGATCGGCACACACAATGAGCAGTTCTTC	CASSSQGIGTHNEQFF
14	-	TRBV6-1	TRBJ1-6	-	TGTGCCAGCAGTGAAGGCAGGGGAAATTCACCCCTCCACTTT	CASSEGRGNSPLHF
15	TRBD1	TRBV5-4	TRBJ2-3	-	TGTGCCAGCAGCTTTGACAGGGGGAACACAGATACGCAGTATTTT	CASSFDRGNTDTQYF
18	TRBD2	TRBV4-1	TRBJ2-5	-	TGCGCCAGCAGCCAAGATACTGGCGGGAGGGCAGTTGGAGAGACCCAGTACTTC	CASSQDTGGRAVGETQYF
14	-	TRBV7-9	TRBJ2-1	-	TGTGCCAGCAGGCCGGTTGAGCGGACCAATGAGCAGTTCTTC	CASRPVERTNEQFF
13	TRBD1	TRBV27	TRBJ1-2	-	TGTGCCAGCAGTCCCGGGACAGAGTATGGCTACACCTTC	CASSPGTEYGYTF
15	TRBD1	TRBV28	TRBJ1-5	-	TGTGCCAGCAGTTTAGGTGGGACAGGAGGTCAGCCCCAGCATTTT	CASSLGGTGGQPQHF